Below, 9 T cell receptor beta chains from the same sample are listed, as sequenced in a study of radiotherapy plus CTLA-4 blockade in lung cancer. The assay was immunoSEQ multiplex PCR, and TCRdb's table has in-frame clones only and misses some. The sample includes roughly 45,000 clones, over 60% seen only once; the top ten take more than 20%. Sequencing was performed on peripheral blood, taken from a patient treated with radiotherapy plus ipilimumab. These receptors were collected from a human donor with non-small cell lung cancer who had a partial response to radiotherapy plus ipilimumab.

V and J are TRBV9 and TRBJ2-1; 10 positions match TRBD1. The length of the CDR3 is 16 residues. Germline V CDR1 and CDR2: SGDLS, YYNGEE. With 0 bases clipped from V and 3 bases from J, the junction kept 3 bases outside the gene matches. CDR3: CASSVAGQGGYNEQFF. The CDR3 DNA reads TGTGCCAGCAGCGTAGCAGGACAGGGGGGCTACAATGAGCAGTTCTTC.

The rearrangement uses TRBV6-1 and TRBJ1-2; perhaps TRBD1 as D (6 bases). V lost 10 bases, J lost 4 bases, and 19 bases lay in between. The CDR3 covers 14 residues. Germline V CDR1 and CDR2: MNHNS, SASEGT. The CDR3 DNA follows: TGTGCCACCGCAACAGGGCCTCCGGCCTATGGCTACACCTTC. The encoded protein is CATATGPPAYGYTF.

V usage is TRBV5-1 and J usage is TRBJ2-3; tentatively, D is TRBD1 (6 bases). Germline V gene data show CDR1 as SGHRS and CDR2 as YFSETQ. The CDR3 contains 14 residues. V was cut by 4 bases and J by 4 bases, with 13 bases left in between. The CDR3, as DNA: TGCGCCAGCAGCACGCTACAGGGATCAGATACGCAGTATTTT. The encoded protein is CASSTLQGSDTQYF.

This clone has only a few counts. The rearrangement links TRBV5-4 to TRBJ1-4; TRBD1 is a possible D gene (6 bases). The V end lost 3 bases, the J end lost 8 bases, and 20 bases lay between the germline ends. CDR1 is SGHNT, CDR2 YYREEE, per germline (reference sequence). The CDR3 covers 16 residues. CDR3 sequence reads: CASSSGGGRSAEKLFF. CDR3 DNA sequence: TGTGCCAGCAGCTCCGGGGGGGGGCGATCGGCGGAAAAACTGTTTTTT.

J is TRBJ1-2 and V is TRBV10-2; D not certain. The germline CDR1 and CDR2 sequences are WSHSY and SAAADI. The CDR3 covers 14 residues. V dropped 8 bases and J dropped 3 bases, with 16 bases sitting between them. CDR3 DNA sequence: TGCGCCAGCGGCTGGCGGACTGGTGACTATGGCTACACCTTC. This translates into CASGWRTGDYGYTF.

V and J are TRBV18 and TRBJ1-2; D is uncertain. Trimming pared 6 bases from V and 4 bases from J, leaving 15 bases between. The CDR3 contains 14 residues. In germline, CDR1 is KGHSH, CDR2 LQKENI. The CDR3 DNA reads TGTGCCAGCTCCCTGGCGGCGTATTCCTATGGCTACACCTTC. Translated: CASSLAAYSYGYTF.

V usage is TRBV5-8 and J usage is TRBJ2-1; tentatively, D is TRBD2 (5 bases). Trimming pared 7 bases from V and 0 bases from J, leaving 17 bases between. The CDR3 has 16 residues. Germline V gives CDR1 SGHTS, CDR2 YDEGEE. Written as DNA, the CDR3 is TGTGCCAGCCTGAGTAAGGAGGATGTCTCCTACAATGAGCAGTTCTTC. Its translation is CASLSKEDVSYNEQFF.

CDR3 residues: CASSSFTQGNSEKLFF. The DNA of the CDR3 is TGTGCCAGCAGTTCTTTCACTCAGGGGAATAGCGAAAAACTGTTTTTT. The V and J genes are TRBV4-2 and TRBJ1-4; a possible D gene is TRBD1 (6 bases). Germline V gene lookup returns CDR1 LGHNA and CDR2 YNFKEQ. The V gene lost 6 bases and the J gene lost 8 bases, with 22 bases spanning the gap. CDR3 size: 16 residues.

This chain uses TRBV30 with TRBJ1-6, with TRBD1 as a possible D gene (5 bases). Between the trimmed V and J ends, which lost 3 bases and 12 bases, there was a span of 18 bases. The CDR3 runs to 14 residues. Germline-derived CDR1 and CDR2 are GTSNPN and SVGIG (reference sequence). DNA for the CDR3: TGTGCCTGGAGACGTTCTGCAGGGATGGAACCCCTCCACTTT. It encodes CAWRRSAGMEPLHF.